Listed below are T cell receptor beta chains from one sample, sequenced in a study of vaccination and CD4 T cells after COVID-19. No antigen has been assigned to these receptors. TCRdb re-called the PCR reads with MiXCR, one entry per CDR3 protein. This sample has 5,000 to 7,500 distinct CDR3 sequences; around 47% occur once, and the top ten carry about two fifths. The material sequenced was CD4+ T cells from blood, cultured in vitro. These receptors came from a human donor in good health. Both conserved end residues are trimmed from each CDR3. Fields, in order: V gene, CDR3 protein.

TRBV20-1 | SARWANEKLF
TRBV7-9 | ASRRDSLRFQQY
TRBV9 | ASSVGRSGRGREGGYT
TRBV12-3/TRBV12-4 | ASSWGSRGADTQY
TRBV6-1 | ASRPGQVKETQY
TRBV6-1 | ASLWTGSTDTQY
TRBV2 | ASRPQGDGYT
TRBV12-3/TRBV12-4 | ASSLAGAGGELF
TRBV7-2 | ASSLESRRANTGELF
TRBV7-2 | ASSLIGNNEQF
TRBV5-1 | ASRAGPTGDTQY
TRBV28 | ASSTAEDYQPQH
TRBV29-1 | SVEVAPPGRFELGYT
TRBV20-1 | SARPSGGSRDTQY
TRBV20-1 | SARDLGTWELEQY
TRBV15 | ATSRPGDRFNQPQH
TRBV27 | ASSYRTVPSFYGYT
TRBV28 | ASSLSTEAF
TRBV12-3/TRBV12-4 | ASSPTGDPSNQPQH
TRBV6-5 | ASSYGQGDEKLF
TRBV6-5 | ASSYDRGMTFPVYGYT
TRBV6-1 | ASRISLSREPGYT
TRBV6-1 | ASSPDSWRGANNSPLH
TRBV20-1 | SASSGVSQPQH
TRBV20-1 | SATSSGVNNEQF
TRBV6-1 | ASSVLAGGQETQY
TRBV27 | ASSLGAGTDTQY
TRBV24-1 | ATSDLPTSGRPDNTGELF
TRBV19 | ASSLGQGTYEQY
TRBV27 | ASRPGQITYEQY
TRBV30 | AWSANRIYGYT
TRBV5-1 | ASSFSTDTQY
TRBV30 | AWSGKAAPTDTQY
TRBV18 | ASSPMTGGGYGYT
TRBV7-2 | ASSLERGYGYT
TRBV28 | ASSLRGRAGDTQY
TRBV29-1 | SAFQETQY
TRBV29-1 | SVEERGASTDTQY
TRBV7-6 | ASSLGGALRYEQY
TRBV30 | AWSGGQGRRSSYNSPLH
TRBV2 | ASSEALGGTEAF
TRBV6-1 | ASRQQEMNTEAF
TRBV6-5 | ASSYSWGSNQPQH
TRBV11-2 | ASSSSRGDTGELF
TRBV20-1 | SALTDNSETQY
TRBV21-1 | ASSKVSGGTDNEQF
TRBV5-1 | ASSPGGAGSGEQY
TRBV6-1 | ASRDSTHTGELF
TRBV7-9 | ASSSWAQRGSGANVLT
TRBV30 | AWSVQRSQY
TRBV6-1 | ASSPTGNYGYT
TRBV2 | ASSEVAETQY
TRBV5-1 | ASSRDSPNYGYT
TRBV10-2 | ASSDDRQSYGYT
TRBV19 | ASSEDQGSTQY
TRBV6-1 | ASRDTGRLNTEAF
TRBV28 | ASSPQGLYGYT
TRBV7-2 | ASSSVRETQY
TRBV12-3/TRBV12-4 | ASSPRQGVWEKLF
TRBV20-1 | SAWTGGGTEAF